These 31 T cell receptor beta chains originate from one sample sequenced in a study of blood T cell repertoires in COVID-19. TCRdb's copy holds only in-frame clones and misses some; the assay was immunoSEQ multiplex PCR. The repertoire holds around 250,000 clones, with 83% as singletons. Sequenced material: peripheral blood. These receptors came from a man of 80 years or more with acute or convalescent COVID-19.

V gene TRBV19 combines with J gene TRBJ2-1, with unresolved D. The CDR3 sequence is 15 residues long. Trimming removed 5 bases from V and 2 bases from J, with 13 bases in between. Looked up from germline, CDR1 is LNHDA and CDR2 is SQIVND (reference sequence). CDR3 DNA sequence: TGTGCCAGTAGTCCCCCCCGCGCGGCCTACAATGAGCAGTTCTTC. Translation: CASSPPRAAYNEQFF.

The chain links TRBV30 to TRBJ1-2; tentatively, D is TRBD1 (5 bases). The CDR3 length is 14 residues. Germline CDR1 and CDR2: GTSNPN and SVGIG (reference sequence). V lost 3 bases to trimming and J lost 4 bases, with 15 bases between them. The CDR3 nucleotides are TGTGCCTGGAGCCCCGTGGGGGGGGTCTATGGCTACACCTTC. Residues: CAWSPVGGVYGYTF.

The chain employs TRBV5-5 and TRBJ2-7; D remains ambiguous. Germline values: CDR1 SGHKS, CDR2 YYEKEE (reference sequence). Trimming removed 3 bases from V and 4 bases from J, with 8 bases in between. The CDR3 extends over 12 amino acids. CDR3 sequence: CASSSVSYEQYF. CDR3 DNA sequence: TGTGCCAGCAGCTCCGTGTCGTACGAGCAGTACTTC.

The chain has TRBV20-1 and TRBJ2-1; D remains unclear. The CDR3 length is 11 residues. Trimming shortened V by 6 bases and J by 7 bases, and 10 bases separated the two germline ends. CDR1 and CDR2 from the germline V gene are DFQATT and SNEGSKA (reference sequence). For the CDR3, the DNA is TGCAGTGCGGTACGGGTAAATGAGCAGTTCTTC. Translation gives CSAVRVNEQFF.

This chain connects TRBV28 to TRBJ2-1, with 8 nucleotides matching TRBD2. V shed 7 bases and J 5 bases; nucleotides not matched to a gene: 7. The CDR3 loop spans 14 amino acids. The germline gives CDR1 MDHEN, CDR2 SYDVKM. This CDR3 reads CASKRGAGDNEQFF. As DNA, the CDR3 is TGTGCCAGCAAACGGGGAGCGGGAGACAATGAGCAGTTCTTC.

The rearrangement joins TRBV10-3 to TRBJ1-1; D is possibly TRBD1 (6 bases). From germline, CDR1 is ENHRY and CDR2 SYGVKD. V was pared by 6 bases and J by 6 bases, with 11 bases between. The CDR3 runs 12 residues. The CDR3 protein is CAIRGSGAEAFF. CDR3 nucleotide sequence: TGTGCCATCAGGGGGTCAGGGGCTGAAGCTTTCTTT.

The chain carries TRBV6-5 and TRBJ1-6, with D possibly being TRBD1 (5 bases). Trimming shortened V by 6 bases and J by 6 bases, and 9 bases separated the two germline ends. Germline CDR1 MNHEY, CDR2 SVGAGI. The CDR3 length is 13 residues. CDR3 bases: TGTGCCAGCAGCGGACATACTAATTCACCCCTCCACTTT. Its protein is CASSGHTNSPLHF.

The V gene is TRBV27, the J gene TRBJ1-2; tentatively, D is TRBD1 (5 bases). V was trimmed by 6 bases and J by 5 bases, leaving 13 bases between them. Germline V gene lookup returns CDR1 MNHEY and CDR2 SMNVEV (reference sequence). CDR3 length: 13 amino acids. The CDR3 sequence: CASRGFTGYGYTF. In DNA form, the CDR3 reads TGTGCCAGCAGGGGATTCACAGGATATGGCTACACCTTC.

The chain is built from TRBV30 and TRBJ1-2; 7 positions match TRBD1. The germline gives CDR1 GTSNPN, CDR2 SVGIG (reference sequence). Germline trimming cut 2 bases from V and 7 bases from J; bases unmatched to any gene: 4. CDR3 length: 12 amino acids. The CDR3: CAWSTSGGGYTF. Here the CDR3 DNA reads TGTGCCTGGAGTACTTCAGGGGGTGGCTACACCTTC. The full variable domain, in which reference TRBV30 and TRBJ1-2 provide the parts outside the CDR3, is SQTIHQWPATLVQPVGSPLSLECTVEGTSNPNLYWYRQAAGRGLQLLFYSVGIGQISSEVPQNLSASRPQDRQFILSSKKLLLSDSGFYLCAWSTSGGGYTFGSGTRLTVV.

This clone has only one observation. The chain combines TRBV20-1 with TRBJ1-1; D might be TRBD1 (5 bases). CDR1 and CDR2 from the germline V gene are DFQATT and SNEGSKA (reference sequence). The CDR3 has 12 amino acids. V lost 3 bases to trimming and J lost 5 bases, with 10 bases between them. The CDR3 DNA sequence: TGCAGTGCTAGTGCAGGGAAAACTGAAGCTTTCTTT. Protein sequence: CSASAGKTEAFF.

This clone was counted once. The rearrangement joins TRBV24-1 to TRBJ2-5; a possible D gene is TRBD1 (6 bases). CDR1 and CDR2 from the germline V gene are KGHDR and SFDVKD. The V and J ends lost 6 bases and 2 bases respectively, with 15 bases between them. The CDR3 runs 15 residues. CDR3 DNA sequence: TGTGCCACCAGTAAAACCGGGACACAGCAAGAGACCCAGTACTTC. It specifies CATSKTGTQQETQYF.

The chain links TRBV5-1 to TRBJ2-7; D is unresolved. From germline, CDR1 is SGHRS and CDR2 YFSETQ. The CDR3 runs 14 residues. Trimming pared 0 bases from V and 0 bases from J, leaving 7 bases between. The CDR3 DNA sequence: TGCGCCAGCAGCTTGGAACACCCCTCCTACGAGCAGTACTTC. Protein sequence: CASSLEHPSYEQYF.

The chain links TRBV24-1 to TRBJ2-3; TRBD1 matches at 8 bases. The CDR3 contains 15 residues. Germline V gives CDR1 KGHDR, CDR2 SFDVKD. The ends lost 8 bases at V and 1 base at J; junction bases unmatched: 7. The CDR3 sequence is CATTEAGQGTDTQYF. CDR3 coding DNA: TGTGCCACCACTGAGGCGGGACAGGGCACAGATACGCAGTATTTT.

This clone showed up just once. The chain joins TRBV5-5 to TRBJ2-2; weak D call: TRBD1 (5 bases). Germline V gene sequence: CDR1 SGHKS, CDR2 YYEKEE (reference sequence). Between the trimmed V and J ends, which lost 4 bases and 4 bases, there was a span of 14 bases. The CDR3 is 15 amino acids. The CDR3 reads CASSLLRTFTGELFF. CDR3 DNA: TGTGCCAGCAGCCTCCTAAGGACATTCACCGGGGAGCTGTTTTTT.

This rearrangement joins TRBV6-1 to TRBJ2-7; 8 positions match TRBD1. The V gene's germline CDR1 is MNHNS and CDR2 SASEGT. V shed 2 bases and J 5 bases; nucleotides not matched to a gene: 5. The CDR3 is 14 residues long. CDR3 sequence (DNA): TGTGCCAGCAGTGAACAGGGGGCCGTAAACGAGCAGTACTTC. Encoded protein: CASSEQGAVNEQYF.

The chain couples TRBV5-1 to TRBJ2-5; 8 bases fit TRBD2. Germline values: CDR1 SGHRS, CDR2 YFSETQ. V dropped 6 bases and J dropped 4; count of bases not matched to a gene: 14. The CDR3 has 16 amino acids. CDR3: CASTLGAGGGGETQYF. The CDR3 DNA is TGCGCCAGCACCCTTGGCGCGGGGGGCGGGGGAGAGACCCAGTACTTC.

The chain joins TRBV5-1 to TRBJ2-2; D is ambiguous. The CDR3 runs to 15 residues. Per the germline V gene, CDR1 is SGHRS and CDR2 is YFSETQ. V lost 0 bases to trimming and J lost 1 base, with 7 bases between them. The CDR3 DNA follows: TGCGCCAGCAGCTTGGGACAACTGAACACCGGGGAGCTGTTTTTT. Its translation is CASSLGQLNTGELFF.

The chain joins TRBV27 to TRBJ2-5; 8 bases align to TRBD1. The CDR3 extends over 13 amino acids. With V trimmed by 3 bases and J by 7 bases, 4 bases remained unmatched. The germline CDR1 and CDR2 sequences are MNHEY and SMNVEV (reference sequence). The CDR3 protein is CASSLRQGRTQYF. The CDR3 coding sequence is TGTGCCAGCAGTTTGCGACAGGGGCGGACCCAGTACTTC.

This clone was counted ten times or more. The chain couples TRBV6-5 to TRBJ1-2; 10 bases agree with TRBD1. V trimming: 2 bases; J trimming: 1 base; junction bases outside the gene matches: 4. CDR1 is MNHEY, CDR2 SVGAGI, per germline. The length of the CDR3 is 16 residues. The CDR3 here is CASSYVRTGGNYGYTF. The CDR3 coding sequence is TGTGCCAGCAGTTACGTTAGGACAGGGGGTAACTATGGCTACACCTTC.

V and J are TRBV10-3 and TRBJ2-6; 7 positions match TRBD1. The J segment lost 1 base and the V segment lost 10 bases, leaving 4 bases of the junction unmatched. From germline, CDR1 is ENHRY and CDR2 SYGVKD. The CDR3 consists of 14 residues. CDR3 loop: CATIQGSGANVLTF. The CDR3, as DNA: TGTGCCACGATACAGGGGTCTGGGGCCAACGTCCTGACTTTC.

The rearrangement uses TRBV9 and TRBJ1-3; D gene ambiguous. The CDR3 has 14 amino acids. Trimming pared 0 bases from V and 2 bases from J, leaving 6 bases between. CDR1 SGDLS and CDR2 YYNGEE come from the germline V gene. In DNA form, the CDR3 reads TGTGCCAGCAGCGTAGAGCTCCCTGGAAACACCATATATTTT. Its translation: CASSVELPGNTIYF.

J is TRBJ1-2 and V is TRBV11-2, with a weak D call TRBD1 (6 bases). Germline V lookup: CDR1 SGHAT, CDR2 FQNNGV. This CDR3 has 16 amino acids. V was clipped by 0 bases and J by 4 bases, with 15 bases between them. The DNA of the CDR3 is TGTGCCAGCAGCTTAGATGTGACAGGCCTATCCTATGGCTACACCTTC. It codes for CASSLDVTGLSYGYTF.

The rearrangement joins TRBV5-1 to TRBJ2-5, with 7 bases fitting TRBD2. The CDR3 length is 15 residues. Unmatched junction bases numbered 7, after V lost 0 bases and J lost 5 bases. In germline, CDR1 is SGHRS, CDR2 YFSETQ. CDR3 coding DNA: TGCGCCAGCAGCTTGGGTAACGCGGGGGACGAGACCCAGTACTTC. Its translation: CASSLGNAGDETQYF.

The rearrangement links TRBV25-1 to TRBJ2-3; 9 positions agree with TRBD1. Germline trimming cut 5 bases from V and 8 bases from J; bases unmatched to any gene: 11. The CDR3 extends over 15 amino acids. Germline loops: CDR1 MGHDK, CDR2 SYGVNS. The CDR3 nucleotides read TGTGCCAGCAGTCCCGGGACAGGGCTTTTACCTACGCAGTATTTT. Its protein is CASSPGTGLLPTQYF.

The V call is TRBV4-1, the J call TRBJ1-3; the D gene is possibly TRBD1 (5 bases). Germline CDR1 and CDR2: MGHRA and YSYEKL. The CDR3 sequence is 17 residues long. Trimming shortened V by 1 base and J by 3 bases, and 16 bases separated the two germline ends. CDR3 amino acids: CASSQGGGAPYGNTIYF. The CDR3 DNA follows: TGCGCCAGCAGCCAAGGAGGTGGGGCCCCTTATGGAAACACCATATATTTT.

The chain carries TRBV27 and TRBJ1-2, with D tentatively TRBD1 (6 bases). The V end lost 4 bases, the J end lost 4 bases, and 16 bases lay between the germline ends. There are 15 residues in the CDR3. The germline CDR1 and CDR2 sequences are MNHEY and SMNVEV (reference sequence). DNA of the CDR3: TGTGCCAGCAGTTATCGGACAGACCGGTTCTATGGCTACACCTTC. Its translation is CASSYRTDRFYGYTF.

The J gene is TRBJ2-1, the V gene TRBV5-1; the match to TRBD1 covers 7 bases. This CDR3 spans 14 amino acids. Germline assignment: CDR1 SGHRS and CDR2 YFSETQ. V shed 0 bases and J 9 bases; nucleotides not matched to a gene: 6. The CDR3 DNA reads as TGCGCCAGCAGCTTGGATGCGACAGGGAGTGAGCAGTTCTTC. This codes for CASSLDATGSEQFF.

The J gene is TRBJ2-2, the V gene TRBV10-3; 8 bases align to TRBD2. The CDR3 spans 13 residues. With V trimmed by 10 bases and J by 4 bases, 5 bases remained unmatched. Germline-derived CDR1 and CDR2 are ENHRY and SYGVKD. CDR3: CATGLASTGELFF. CDR3 DNA sequence: TGTGCCACCGGACTAGCTAGCACCGGGGAGCTGTTTTTT.

V and J are TRBV21-1 and TRBJ1-2; whether TRBD1, the table's D call, matches the DNA was not checked. TRBV21-1 is a pseudogene segment. The CDR3 sequence is 16 residues long. CDR3 in DNA: TGTGCCAGCAGCAAAGGATCATCACAGGGTGCCTATGGCTACACCTTC. Its translation is CASSKGSSQGAYGYTF.

The chain couples TRBV3-1 (or the pseudogene TRBV3-2) to TRBJ1-3, with D possibly TRBD1 on 5 matching bases. CDR1 LGHDT and CDR2 YNNKEL come from the germline V gene (reference sequence). Trimming removed 4 bases at V and 4 bases at J, with 17 bases between. This CDR3 has 16 residues. Here the CDR3 reads CASSPSRDSIGNTIYF. Here the CDR3 DNA reads TGTGCCAGCAGCCCAAGCCGGGACTCTATAGGAAACACCATATATTTT.

This clone was detected many times. The CDR3 loop is CASRWGEGWGEQYF. DNA for the CDR3: TGCGCCAGCAGGTGGGGGGAGGGATGGGGCGAGCAGTACTTC. The chain joins TRBV5-1 to TRBJ2-7; 7 positions match TRBD2. The V gene's germline CDR1 is SGHRS and CDR2 YFSETQ. V shed 5 bases, J shed 6 bases, and the junction held 11 bases outside the gene matches. The CDR3 consists of 14 residues.